The 19 T cell receptor beta chains reported below all come from one sample, sequenced in a study of CD8 T cells in ankylosing spondylitis. Study-wide points: Seemingly characteristic of ankylosing spondylitis blood was a TCR beta motif consisting of about 8 highly homologous variants.

No antigen has been assigned to these receptors. Each CDR3 protein is one row after TCRdb ran MiXCR on the 5' RACE reads. The sample includes 130,000 or so distinct CDR3 sequences, 17% of them seen just once. Sequencing was done on a sample of blood, either unsorted or a sorted T cell fraction (not recorded which). Every receptor here comes from a male donor with ankylosing spondylitis.

This clonotype was picked up many times. The chain employs TRBV5-1 and TRBJ2-1, with 7 bases aligning to TRBD2. With 1 base clipped from V and 4 bases from J, the junction kept 5 bases outside the gene matches. The CDR3 consists of 15 residues. Germline CDR1 and CDR2: SGHRS and YFSETQ. In nucleotides, the CDR3 is TGCGCCAGCAGCTTGTCTAGCGGAGCATACAATGAGCAGTTCTTC. This translates into CASSLSSGAYNEQFF.

This clonotype was picked up a small number of times. The rearrangement uses TRBV24-1 and TRBJ2-7; D is unresolved. The V and J ends lost 1 base and 6 bases respectively, with 12 bases between them. The V gene's germline CDR1 is KGHDR and CDR2 SFDVKD. The CDR3 is 14 residues long. This CDR3 is CATSDFPPPGEQYF. CDR3 bases: TGTGCCACCAGTGATTTTCCCCCGCCGGGCGAGCAGTACTTC.

This clonotype was seen at least ten times. V is TRBV7-9 and J is TRBJ2-4, with 7 bases that match TRBD2. Germline-derived CDR1 and CDR2 are SEHNR and FQNEAQ (reference sequence). The trim removed 3 bases at V and 1 base at J, leaving 3 bases unmatched. The CDR3 covers 15 residues. The CDR3 loop is CASSFWDYAKNIQYF. The CDR3 DNA reads as TGTGCCAGCAGCTTTTGGGACTACGCCAAAAACATTCAGTACTTC. Together with reference TRBV7-9 and TRBJ2-4, the CDR3 gives the full variable domain: DTGVSQNPRHKITKRGQNVTFRCDPISEHNRLYWYRQTLGQGPEFLTYFQNEAQLEKSRLLSDRFSAERPKGSFSTLEIQRTEQGDSAMYLCASSFWDYAKNIQYFGAGTRLSVL.

The rearrangement links TRBV7-6 to TRBJ2-7; a possible D gene is TRBD1 (5 bases). The CDR3 sequence is 14 residues long. Germline V gives CDR1 SGHVS, CDR2 FNYEAQ. V lost 1 base and J 2 bases, leaving 9 bases between the germline ends. This CDR3 reads CASSLGRETYEQYF. For the CDR3, the DNA is TGTGCCAGCAGCTTAGGCAGGGAAACCTACGAGCAGTACTTC.

In this sample, this clonotype turned up a few times. The CDR3 loop is CASIGARQDYTDTQYF. Here the CDR3 DNA reads TGTGCCAGCATTGGAGCCCGACAGGACTACACAGATACGCAGTATTTT. This chain joins TRBV28 and TRBJ2-3, with D possibly called TRBD1 or TRBD2 (6 bases each). This CDR3 region has 16 residues. V lost 7 bases and J lost 2, with 19 bases in between. Germline CDR1 is MDHEN and CDR2 is SYDVKM.

This clonotype was counted only a few times. The chain uses TRBV7-3 and TRBJ2-1, with D perhaps TRBD2 (5 bases). This CDR3 has 16 amino acids. From germline, CDR1 is SGHTA and CDR2 FQGTGA. With 5 bases removed from V and 7 bases from J, the gap between germline ends came to 21 bases. CDR3 in DNA: TGTGCCAGCAGCATAAAGGGCCCTAGCTCTCTTAATGAGCAGTTCTTC. It encodes CASSIKGPSSLNEQFF.

This sequence joins TRBV12-3 or TRBV12-4 and TRBJ2-7; 9 bases are shared with TRBD2. V dropped 6 bases and J dropped 3; count of bases not matched to a gene: 6. The CDR3 runs to 14 residues. CDR3 residues: CASSRTSEVYEQYF. CDR3 DNA: TGTGCCAGCAGCCGGACTAGCGAAGTCTACGAGCAGTACTTC.

This clonotype came up a few times. The gene calls are TRBV12-3 or TRBV12-4 and TRBJ2-1, with 9 bases lining up with TRBD1. This CDR3 has 15 amino acids. The junction had 7 bases not matched to a gene; V was cut back by 6 bases and J by 4 bases. As DNA, the CDR3 is TGTGCCAGCAGCCAACAGGGGGCGATATACAATGAGCAGTTCTTC. This sequence encodes CASSQQGAIYNEQFF.

The V and J genes are TRBV7-9 and TRBJ2-1, with D unresolved. The V end lost 6 bases, the J end lost 8 bases, and 11 bases lay between the germline ends. This CDR3 contains 12 residues. The V gene's germline CDR1 is SEHNR and CDR2 FQNEAQ (reference sequence). The CDR3 sequence: CASRGLRDEQFF. The CDR3 bases are TGTGCCAGCAGGGGTCTAAGGGATGAGCAGTTCTTC.

Only a few counts were recorded for this clonotype. V and J are TRBV12-3 or TRBV12-4 and TRBJ2-4; 11 bases agree with TRBD2. J was trimmed by 6 bases and V by 5 bases; bases with no gene match: 18. This CDR3 comprises 19 residues. The CDR3 DNA is TGTGCCAGCAGTAACTTCCGGGACACCGGGACTAGCGGCGCAAACATTCAGTACTTC. This sequence encodes CASSNFRDTGTSGANIQYF.

There are a few counts of this clonotype. V and J are TRBV4-1 and TRBJ1-1; the match to TRBD1 covers 7 bases. Germline CDR1 MGHRA, CDR2 YSYEKL. The V segment lost 0 bases and the J segment 3 bases; nucleotides outside the gene matches: 4. The CDR3 length is 15 residues. The CDR3 sequence: CASSQDTGAYTEAFF. CDR3 DNA: TGCGCCAGCAGCCAAGACACAGGGGCGTACACTGAAGCTTTCTTT.

This clonotype was counted a few times. The DNA of the CDR3 is TGTGCCAGTAGTATGGACCTAGCGACCTACAATGAGCAGTTCTTC. Translated: CASSMDLATYNEQFF. The V gene is TRBV19, the J gene TRBJ2-1; a possible D gene is TRBD2 (6 bases). This CDR3 region has 15 residues. Germline CDR1 and CDR2: LNHDA and SQIVND (reference sequence). Trimming took off 3 bases at V and 2 bases at J, with 11 bases between the two ends.

This sequence joins TRBV2 and TRBJ2-3; D is possibly TRBD2 (7 bases). Germline-derived CDR1 and CDR2 are SNHLY and FYNNEI. CDR3 length: 19 amino acids. Trimming removed 6 bases at V and 4 bases at J, with 29 bases between. The CDR3 is CASSIRGDISGSGADTQYF. The CDR3 DNA reads as TGTGCCAGCAGCATCCGGGGGGACATTTCGGGCTCTGGCGCAGATACGCAGTATTTT.

The J gene is TRBJ2-1, the V gene TRBV7-6, with D possibly TRBD2 on 5 matching bases. The V end lost 1 base, the J end lost 4 bases, and 14 bases lay between the germline ends. CDR1 is SGHVS, CDR2 FNYEAQ, per germline. The CDR3 extends over 16 amino acids. The CDR3 sequence: CASSLELAVAYNEQFF. Written as DNA, the CDR3 is TGTGCCAGCAGCTTAGAGCTAGCCGTCGCTTACAATGAGCAGTTCTTC.

The rearrangement links TRBV19 to TRBJ2-7; 9 bases are a match to TRBD1. Trimming removed 4 bases from V and 5 bases from J; junction bases left unmatched: 6. Germline CDR1 is LNHDA and CDR2 is SQIVND (reference sequence). The length of the CDR3 is 14 residues. In nucleotides, the CDR3 is TGTGCCAGTAGTACCCGACAGGGGGAGGACGAGCAGTACTTC. Protein product: CASSTRQGEDEQYF.

The sample holds a few counts of this clonotype. The gene calls are TRBV2 and TRBJ2-5, with D possibly being TRBD2 (6 bases). This CDR3 is built from 14 residues. Germline values: CDR1 SNHLY, CDR2 FYNNEI. The V and J ends lost 3 bases and 2 bases respectively, with 10 bases between them. Here the CDR3 reads CASSDWGEQETQYF. The CDR3 DNA reads TGTGCCAGCAGTGATTGGGGGGAGCAAGAGACCCAGTACTTC.

A few counts support this clonotype. The J gene is TRBJ2-2, the V gene TRBV5-1, with D unclear. The CDR3 covers 13 residues. The germline V gene encodes CDR1 SGHRS and CDR2 YFSETQ. Trimming cost V 4 bases and J 3 bases, with 7 bases left between them. CDR3 sequence: CASSPLYTGELFF. As DNA, the CDR3 is TGCGCCAGCAGCCCCCTATACACCGGGGAGCTGTTTTTT. The entire variable domain, with the rest obtained from reference TRBV5-1 and TRBJ2-2, is as follows: KAGVTQTPRYLIKTRGQQVTLSCSPISGHRSVSWYQQTPGQGLQFLFEYFSETQRNKGNFPGRFSGRQFSNSRSEMNVSTLELGDSALYLCASSPLYTGELFFGEGSRLTVL.

The chain carries TRBV7-9 and TRBJ1-1; weak D call: TRBD1 (6 bases). Germline assignment: CDR1 SEHNR and CDR2 FQNEAQ (reference sequence). V dropped 1 base and J dropped 4 bases, with 10 bases sitting between them. The CDR3 totals 14 residues. The CDR3 DNA sequence: TGTGCCAGCAGCTTAGGGGGGGCAAGCACTGAAGCTTTCTTT. Its translation: CASSLGGASTEAFF.

The chain has TRBV20-1 and TRBJ2-1; 10 nucleotides match TRBD2. Germline V gene sequence: CDR1 DFQATT, CDR2 SNEGSKA (reference sequence). The ends lost 0 bases at V and 0 bases at J; junction bases unmatched: 5. This CDR3 has 17 residues. CDR3 DNA: TGCAGTGCTAGAGACGGGACTAGCGTGAGCTCCTACAATGAGCAGTTCTTC. Encoded protein: CSARDGTSVSSYNEQFF.